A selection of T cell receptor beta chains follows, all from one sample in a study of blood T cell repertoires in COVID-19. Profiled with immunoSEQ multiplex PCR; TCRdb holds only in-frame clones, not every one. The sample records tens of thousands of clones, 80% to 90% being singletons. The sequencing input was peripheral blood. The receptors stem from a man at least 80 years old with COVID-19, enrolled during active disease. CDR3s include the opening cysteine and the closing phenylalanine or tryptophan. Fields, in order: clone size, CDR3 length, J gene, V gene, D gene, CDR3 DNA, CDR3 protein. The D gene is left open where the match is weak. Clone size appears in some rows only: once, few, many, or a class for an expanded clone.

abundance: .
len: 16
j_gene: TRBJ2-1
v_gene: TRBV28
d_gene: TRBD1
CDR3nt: TGTGCCAGCAGATTTGGGACAGGGTTCCCCTACAATGAGCAGTTCTTC
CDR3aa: CASRFGTGFPYNEQFF

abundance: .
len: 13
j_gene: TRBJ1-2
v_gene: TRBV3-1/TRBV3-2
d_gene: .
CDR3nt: TGTGCCAGCAGCCAAGATGGGCAGCATGGCTACACCTTC
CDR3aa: CASSQDGQHGYTF

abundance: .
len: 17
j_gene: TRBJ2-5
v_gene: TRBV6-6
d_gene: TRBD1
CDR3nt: TGTGCCAGCAGTCGCCCCAGGGGCAGGGGGTTGGGAGAGACCCAGTACTTC
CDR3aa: CASSRPRGRGLGETQYF

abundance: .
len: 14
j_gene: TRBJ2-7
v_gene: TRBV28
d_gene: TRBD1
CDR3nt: TGTGCCAGCACCCCCACCCGACAGGGGTCCGAGCAGTACTTC
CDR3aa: CASTPTRQGSEQYF

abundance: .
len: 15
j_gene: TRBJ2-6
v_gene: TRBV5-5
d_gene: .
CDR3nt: TGTGCCAGCAGCTTGGTTAGCTCTGGGGCCAACGTCCTGACTTTC
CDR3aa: CASSLVSSGANVLTF

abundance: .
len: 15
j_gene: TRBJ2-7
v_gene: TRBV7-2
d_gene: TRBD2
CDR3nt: TGTGCCAGCAGCTTAGTAGGCGGGAGCTCCTACGAGCAGTACTTC
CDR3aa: CASSLVGGSSYEQYF

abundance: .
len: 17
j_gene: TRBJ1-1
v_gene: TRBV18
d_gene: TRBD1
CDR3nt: TGTGCCAGCTCACAGGGGGCGGGCGGTGCGGTGAACACTGAAGCTTTCTTT
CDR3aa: CASSQGAGGAVNTEAFF

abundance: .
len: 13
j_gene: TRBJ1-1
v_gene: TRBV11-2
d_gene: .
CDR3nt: TGTGCCAGCAGCCGTTTGGAGAAGACTGAAGCTTTCTTT
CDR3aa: CASSRLEKTEAFF

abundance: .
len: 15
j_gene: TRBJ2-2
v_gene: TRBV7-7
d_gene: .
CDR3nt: TGTGCTAGCAGTCGTGACAGGACGAACACCGGGGAGCTGTTTTTT
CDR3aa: CASSRDRTNTGELFF

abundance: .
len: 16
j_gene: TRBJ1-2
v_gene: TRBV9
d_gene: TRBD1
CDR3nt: TGTGCCAGCAGCGTAGCTGCGAGGGGGCGCGATGATGGCTACACCTTC
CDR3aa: CASSVAARGRDDGYTF

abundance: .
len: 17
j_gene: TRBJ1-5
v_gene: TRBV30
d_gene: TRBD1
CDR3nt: TGTGCCTGGTCGGACAGGGGGCGGTCGGGTAGCAATCAGCCCCAGCATTTT
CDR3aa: CAWSDRGRSGSNQPQHF

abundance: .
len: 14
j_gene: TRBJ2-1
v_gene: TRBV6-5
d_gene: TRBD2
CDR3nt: TGTGCCAGCGTAAAGCGGGGTTCCTACAATGAGCAGTTCTTC
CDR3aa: CASVKRGSYNEQFF

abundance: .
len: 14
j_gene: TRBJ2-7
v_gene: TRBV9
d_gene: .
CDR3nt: TGTGCCAGCAGCTTAGACTGGAGCTCCTACGAGCAGTACTTC
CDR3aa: CASSLDWSSYEQYF

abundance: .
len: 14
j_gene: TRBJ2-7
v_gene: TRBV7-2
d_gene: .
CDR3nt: TGTGCCAGCAGCCGTTCTACGGGGACCTACGAGCAGTACTTC
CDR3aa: CASSRSTGTYEQYF

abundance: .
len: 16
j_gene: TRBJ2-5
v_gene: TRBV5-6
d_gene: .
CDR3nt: TGTGCCAGCAGCTCGTCGGGACTTTCCATCCAAGAGACCCAGTACTTC
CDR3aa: CASSSSGLSIQETQYF

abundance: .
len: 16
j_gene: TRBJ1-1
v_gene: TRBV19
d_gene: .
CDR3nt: TGTGCCAGTAGTATAGCGGCAAGGCGCCAGGATGCTGGTGCTTTCTTT
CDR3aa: CASSIAARRQDAGAFF

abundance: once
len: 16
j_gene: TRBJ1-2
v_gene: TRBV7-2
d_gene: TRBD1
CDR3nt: TGTGCCAGCAGCCCATCTAGTCGACAGGGAGGAGAAGGCTACACCTTC
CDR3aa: CASSPSSRQGGEGYTF

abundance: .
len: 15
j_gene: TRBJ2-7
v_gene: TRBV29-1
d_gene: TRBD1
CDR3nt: TGCAGCGTTATTCCAAGACAGGGGAACCCCTACGAGCAGTACTTC
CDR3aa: CSVIPRQGNPYEQYF

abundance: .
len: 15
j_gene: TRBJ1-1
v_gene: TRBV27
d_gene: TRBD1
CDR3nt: TGTGCCAGCAGTATGCAGGGGGCTCTGAACACTGAAGCTTTCTTT
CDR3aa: CASSMQGALNTEAFF

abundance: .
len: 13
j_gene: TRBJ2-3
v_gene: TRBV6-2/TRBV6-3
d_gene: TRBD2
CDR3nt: TGTGCCAGCAGCGGGGGGGCCACAGATACGCAGTATTTT
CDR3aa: CASSGGATDTQYF

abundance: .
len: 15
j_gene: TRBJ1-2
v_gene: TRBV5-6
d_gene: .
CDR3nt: TGTGCCAGCAGCGTACCTGGGGGCCGGCTTTATGGCTACACCTTC
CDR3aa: CASSVPGGRLYGYTF

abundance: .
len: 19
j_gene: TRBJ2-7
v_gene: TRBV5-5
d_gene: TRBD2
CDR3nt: TGTGCCAGCAGCTTGGCCACGACGACTAGCGGGAGGTTTTCCTACGAGCAGTACTTC
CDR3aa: CASSLATTTSGRFSYEQYF

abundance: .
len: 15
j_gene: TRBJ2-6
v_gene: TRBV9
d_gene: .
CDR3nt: TGTGCCAGCAACCTCGGGAGTTCTGGGGCCAACGTCCTGACTTTC
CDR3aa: CASNLGSSGANVLTF

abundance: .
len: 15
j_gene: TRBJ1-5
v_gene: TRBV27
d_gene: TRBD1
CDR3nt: TGTGCCAGCAGTTCCTGGACAGGGGGCCTTCAGCCCCAGCATTTT
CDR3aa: CASSSWTGGLQPQHF

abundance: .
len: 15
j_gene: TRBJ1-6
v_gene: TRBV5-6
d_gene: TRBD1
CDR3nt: TGTGCCAGCAGCTCCGGGACAGGGGATAATTCACCCCTCCACTTT
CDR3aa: CASSSGTGDNSPLHF

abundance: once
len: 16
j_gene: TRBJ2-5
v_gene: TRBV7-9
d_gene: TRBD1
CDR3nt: TGTGCCAGCCAGCGGCCGGGCAGGGGGATACAAGAGACCCAGTACTTC
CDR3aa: CASQRPGRGIQETQYF

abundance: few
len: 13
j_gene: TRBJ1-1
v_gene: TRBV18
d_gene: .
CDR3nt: TGTGCCAGCTCACCAAACACGAACACTGAAGCTTTCTTT
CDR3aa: CASSPNTNTEAFF

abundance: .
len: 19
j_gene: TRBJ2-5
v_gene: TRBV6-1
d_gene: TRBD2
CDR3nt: TGTGCCAGCAGTGAAATAGCGGGACTAGCGGAGACCTTAAAAGAGACCCAGTACTTC
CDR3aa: CASSEIAGLAETLKETQYF

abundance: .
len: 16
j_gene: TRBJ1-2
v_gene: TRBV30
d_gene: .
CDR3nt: TGTGCCTGGAGTGTGAAGGGTTTCGGGGGTAACTATGGCTACACCTTC
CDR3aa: CAWSVKGFGGNYGYTF

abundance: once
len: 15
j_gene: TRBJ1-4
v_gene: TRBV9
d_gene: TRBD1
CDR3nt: TGTGCCAGCAGCGTAGCCGGGACAGGGGGAGAAAAACTGTTTTTT
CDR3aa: CASSVAGTGGEKLFF

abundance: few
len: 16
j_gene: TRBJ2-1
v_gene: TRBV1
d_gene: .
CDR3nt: TGCACCAGCAGCCAAGGGCCGTGCGGGGCCGACAATGAGCAGTTCTTC
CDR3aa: CTSSQGPCGADNEQFF

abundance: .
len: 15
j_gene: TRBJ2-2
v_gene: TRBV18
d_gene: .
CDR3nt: TGTGCCAGCTCACCAAGTATGAGTAACACCGGGGAGCTGTTTTTT
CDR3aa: CASSPSMSNTGELFF